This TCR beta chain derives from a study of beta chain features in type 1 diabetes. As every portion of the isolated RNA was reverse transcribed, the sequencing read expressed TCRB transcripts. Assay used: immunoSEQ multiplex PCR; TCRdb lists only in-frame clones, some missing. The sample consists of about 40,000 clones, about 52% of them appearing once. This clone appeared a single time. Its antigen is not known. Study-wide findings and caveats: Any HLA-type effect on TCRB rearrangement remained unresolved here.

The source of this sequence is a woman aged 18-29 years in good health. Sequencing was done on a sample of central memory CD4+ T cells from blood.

This chain's CDR3 is CASSVSIGTSATLRSYEQYF. The CDR3 DNA sequence: TGCGCCAGCAGCGTGTCAATCGGGACTAGCGCCACTCTAAGATCCTACGAGCAGTACTTC. The rearrangement links TRBV5-1 to TRBJ2-7; 10 bases fit TRBD2. The J segment lost 1 base and the V segment lost 4 bases, leaving 20 bases of the junction unmatched. The CDR3 is made up of 20 amino acids. Germline V gene sequence: CDR1 SGHRS, CDR2 YFSETQ.